These T cell receptor beta chains were read from a single sample in a study of cytomegalovirus exposure and HLA in healthy donors. Generated by immunoSEQ multiplex PCR, the TCRdb table keeps only in-frame clones and is missing some. The sample lists 150,000 to 200,000 clones; approximately 78% were seen once. Sequenced sample: PBMCs. Receptors were obtained from a woman aged 18-29 years in good health and CMV-seronegative. CDR3s include the opening cysteine and the closing phenylalanine or tryptophan. The D gene is left open where the match is weak. Clone size appears in some rows only: once, few, many, or a class for an expanded clone.

.	TRBV27	TRBJ1-4	few	CASSPLLEGGEKLFF	TGTGCCAGCAGTCCCTTGCTAGAGGGCGGGGAAAAACTGTTTTTT
.	TRBV4-2	TRBJ2-7	few	CASSRGGAVYEQYF	TGTGCCAGCAGCCGCGGCGGGGCAGTCTACGAGCAGTACTTC
TRBD1	TRBV30	TRBJ1-3	.	CAITPGQGGNTIYF	TGTGCAATAACCCCGGGACAGGGAGGAAACACCATATATTTT
TRBD2	TRBV15	TRBJ2-5	once	CATSRGVAGGFGAETQYF	TGTGCCACCAGCAGAGGTGTAGCGGGGGGGTTCGGTGCCGAGACCCAGTACTTC
.	TRBV30	TRBJ2-1	.	CAWTRAPSSYNEQFF	TGTGCCTGGACGCGTGCTCCGAGCTCCTACAATGAGCAGTTCTTC
.	TRBV5-1	TRBJ2-7	.	CASSMDGRSYEQYF	TGCGCCAGCAGCATGGATGGGAGAAGCTACGAGCAGTACTTC
TRBD2	TRBV7-3	TRBJ2-5	.	CASSSMRGSGETQYF	TGTGCCAGCAGCTCAATGCGGGGGAGCGGAGAGACCCAGTACTTC
TRBD2	TRBV28	TRBJ2-7	.	CASNTLAGSFTYEQYF	TGTGCCAGCAACACCTTAGCGGGAAGTTTTACCTACGAGCAGTACTTC
TRBD2	TRBV6-5	TRBJ2-1	once	CAIKRGGCEQFF	TGTGCCATAAAGCGGGGGGGTTGTGAGCAGTTCTTC
.	TRBV19	TRBJ2-3	.	CASSIRSGSSTDTQYF	TGTGCCAGTAGTATCCGGTCGGGGTCTAGCACAGATACGCAGTATTTT
.	TRBV19	TRBJ2-1	.	CASSTYNEQFF	TGTGCCAGTAGTACTTACAATGAGCAGTTCTTC
TRBD2	TRBV7-8	TRBJ2-5	.	CASSSGGGSETQYF	TGTGCCAGCAGCTCCGGGGGAGGGTCAGAGACCCAGTACTTC
TRBD1	TRBV9	TRBJ1-3	.	CASSETGYGNTIYF	TGTGCCAGCAGCGAGACAGGGTATGGAAACACCATATATTTT
.	TRBV5-4	TRBJ2-5	.	CASSLGTTKEETQYF	TGTGCCAGCAGCTTGGGGACTACCAAGGAAGAGACCCAGTACTTC
TRBD2	TRBV7-2	TRBJ2-7	.	CASSLGTSGSYEQYF	TGTGCCAGCAGCTTAGGAACTAGCGGATCCTACGAGCAGTACTTC
TRBD2	TRBV7-6	TRBJ2-1	.	CASSLMYPTSGIVGAYNEQFF	TGTGCCAGCAGCTTAATGTATCCAACTAGCGGGATTGTGGGGGCCTACAATGAGCAGTTCTTC
.	TRBV2	TRBJ2-1	.	CASSTQDNEQFF	TGTGCCAGCAGTACACAGGACAATGAGCAGTTCTTC
TRBD1	TRBV27	TRBJ2-7	once	CASSFGTGAGEQYF	TGTGCCAGCAGTTTTGGGACAGGTGCCGGGGAGCAGTACTTC
.	TRBV6-5	TRBJ2-2	.	CASSYRNNGELFF	TGTGCCAGCAGTTACCGTAACAACGGGGAGCTGTTTTTT
.	TRBV27	TRBJ2-1	.	CASSLSSLANNEQFF	TGTGCCAGCAGTTTATCTAGTCTAGCCAACAATGAGCAGTTCTTC
TRBD1	TRBV19	TRBJ2-2	.	CASSTDRVGGELFF	TGTGCCAGTAGTACGGACAGGGTAGGCGGGGAGCTGTTTTTT
.	TRBV10-3	TRBJ2-7	.	CAIRGHGGYEQYF	TGTGCCATCAGAGGACACGGCGGCTACGAGCAGTACTTC
TRBD1	TRBV2	TRBJ2-7	.	CASSDRGHEQYF	TGTGCCAGCAGCGACAGGGGTCACGAGCAGTACTTC
TRBD2	TRBV28	TRBJ2-3	few	CASSFPAGGSRDTQYF	TGTGCCAGCAGTTTCCCAGCGGGAGGCTCAAGAGATACGCAGTATTTT
.	TRBV7-9	TRBJ2-1	.	CASSLINEQFF	TGTGCCAGCAGCCTAATCAATGAGCAGTTCTTC
TRBD2	TRBV27	TRBJ2-5	.	CASRGLARETQYF	TGTGCCAGCAGGGGACTAGCGCGAGAGACCCAGTACTTC
.	TRBV7-9	TRBJ2-7	.	CASSLANSYEQYF	TGTGCCAGCAGCTTAGCCAACTCCTACGAGCAGTACTTC
.	TRBV5-5	TRBJ2-3	few	CASTGVGTDTQYF	TGTGCCAGCACAGGGGTTGGGACAGATACGCAGTATTTT
.	TRBV27	TRBJ2-1	.	CASSLYSNRANEQFF	TGTGCCAGCAGTTTATACAGCAACAGGGCCAATGAGCAGTTCTTC
.	TRBV7-6	TRBJ2-5	once	CASSLVTAQQETQYF	TGTGCCAGCAGCTTAGTGACAGCCCAACAAGAGACCCAGTACTTC
.	TRBV10-3	TRBJ2-7	once	CAIRSGLSYEQYF	TGTGCCATCAGATCGGGACTCTCCTACGAGCAGTACTTC
TRBD1	TRBV6-5	TRBJ1-5	.	CASSHEQGGQPQHF	TGTGCCAGCAGTCACGAACAGGGGGGTCAGCCCCAGCATTTT
.	TRBV2	TRBJ2-6	few	CAIEGGGGANVLTF	TGTGCCATCGAAGGGGGGGGCGGGGCCAACGTCCTGACTTTC
.	TRBV9	TRBJ2-5	.	CASSVGQYQETQYF	TGTGCCAGCAGCGTAGGACAGTACCAAGAGACCCAGTACTTC
.	TRBV6-1	TRBJ1-6	.	CASSENRGNSPLHF	TGTGCCAGCAGTGAAAACCGGGGTAATTCACCCCTCCACTTT
TRBD2	TRBV27	TRBJ2-1	few	CASSFGLAGYNEQFF	TGTGCCAGCAGTTTTGGGCTAGCGGGGTACAATGAGCAGTTCTTC
.	TRBV28	TRBJ1-3	.	CASSSTNEGNTIYF	TGTGCCAGCAGTTCAACAAATGAAGGAAACACCATATATTTT
TRBD1	TRBV7-7	TRBJ1-2	.	CASSPQGVRNGYTF	TGTGCCAGCAGCCCTCAGGGGGTTCGTAATGGCTACACCTTC
.	TRBV5-1	TRBJ2-5	few	CASTTEVYQETQYF	TGCGCCAGCACCACGGAGGTATACCAAGAGACCCAGTACTTC
TRBD2	TRBV30	TRBJ2-5	.	CALAGGQETQYF	TGTGCCCTAGCGGGAGGACAAGAGACCCAGTACTTC
TRBD1	TRBV19	TRBJ1-3	.	CASSIGDRGLSGNTIYF	TGTGCCAGTAGTATTGGAGACAGGGGGCTCTCTGGAAACACCATATATTTT
TRBD2	TRBV19	TRBJ2-3	.	CASSRGGAQADTQYF	TGTGCCAGTAGTCGCGGGGGGGCCCAGGCAGATACGCAGTATTTT
TRBD1	TRBV29-1	TRBJ2-5	.	CSVDLLTGDGPQYF	TGCAGCGTTGATCTTCTCACAGGGGATGGGCCCCAGTACTTC
.	TRBV5-1	TRBJ1-4	.	CASSLAPGGTDREKLFF	TGCGCCAGCAGCTTGGCCCCGGGGGGGACGGACCGGGAAAAACTGTTTTTT
TRBD1	TRBV6-5	TRBJ1-2	few	CASSYSGRGGYTF	TGTGCCAGCAGTTACTCGGGCAGGGGGGGCTACACCTTC
TRBD2	TRBV19	TRBJ2-1	few	CASSTGTSGELEQFF	TGTGCCAGTAGTACCGGGACTAGCGGGGAACTTGAGCAGTTCTTC
.	TRBV6-5	TRBJ2-7	.	CASSRSPYEQYF	TGTGCCAGCAGTCGGTCACCCTACGAGCAGTACTTC
.	TRBV28	TRBJ1-2	.	CASSLTVYGYTF	TGTGCCAGCAGTCTGACAGTTTATGGCTACACCTTC
.	TRBV19	TRBJ1-1	few	CASSIQEDTEAFF	TGTGCCAGTAGTATTCAGGAGGACACTGAAGCTTTCTTT
TRBD1	TRBV11-1	TRBJ2-7	.	CASSLDRVSSYEQYF	TGTGCCAGCAGTTTGGACAGGGTGAGCTCCTACGAGCAGTACTTC
.	TRBV30	TRBJ1-6	.	CAWAGGFNSPLHF	TGTGCCTGGGCCGGGGGGTTTAATTCACCCCTCCACTTT
.	TRBV28	TRBJ2-7	.	CASSSNFGVAYEQYF	TGTGCCAGCAGCTCCAACTTCGGGGTAGCCTACGAGCAGTACTTC
TRBD2	TRBV14	TRBJ2-1	.	CASSQGLANEQFF	TGTGCCAGCAGCCAGGGACTAGCAAATGAGCAGTTCTTC
TRBD1	TRBV6-1	TRBJ1-2	.	CASSVRGTGSSNYGYTF	TGTGCCAGCAGTGTCCGAGGGACAGGGTCCTCTAACTATGGCTACACCTTC